These 7 T cell receptor beta chains were sequenced from one sample in a study of shared clonotypes between healthy human individuals. Naive CD8 cells, CD45RO-negative and positively selected for CCR7, excluded terminally differentiated effector memory CD45RA+ cells. Using immunoSEQ multiplex PCR, the repertoire was profiled, and TCRdb retains in-frame clones only, with some absent. The sample yields approximately 2,000,000 clones, around 93% seen once. Material: naive CD8+ T cells from PBMCs. These receptors came from a young man in good health. Some clones in this sample may be carry-over from other donors' samples.

DNA of the CDR3: TGTGCCAGTAGTATAGGGGAGCGGCCAGCCTACGAGCAGTACTTC. It codes for CASSIGERPAYEQYF. V gene TRBV19 combines with J gene TRBJ2-7; a possible D gene is TRBD2 (5 bases). V lost 1 base and J 2 bases, leaving 12 bases between the germline ends. The germline gives CDR1 LNHDA, CDR2 SQIVND (reference sequence). The CDR3 is made up of 15 amino acids. Combining the CDR3 with reference TRBV19 and TRBJ2-7 gives the whole variable domain DGGITQSPKYLFRKEGQNVTLSCEQNLNHDAMYWYRQDPGQGLRLIYYSQIVNDFQKGDIAEGYSVSREKKESFPLTVTSAQKNPTAFYLCASSIGERPAYEQYFGPGTRLTVT.

The rearrangement links TRBV27 to TRBJ2-2, with D possibly matching TRBD2 (5 bases). The V and J ends lost 6 bases and 3 bases respectively, with 14 bases between them. This CDR3 spans 15 amino acids. Per germline, CDR1 MNHEY and CDR2 SMNVEV (reference sequence). CDR3 nucleotides: TGTGCCAGCAGGTCACTTAGCGTAGACACCGGGGAGCTGTTTTTT. Translating gives CASRSLSVDTGELFF.

The chain combines TRBV27 with TRBJ2-7; the match to TRBD1 covers 7 bases. Germline V gene sequence: CDR1 MNHEY, CDR2 SMNVEV (reference sequence). This CDR3 contains 15 residues. With 3 bases clipped from V and 2 bases from J, the junction kept 7 bases outside the gene matches. The DNA for the CDR3 is TGTGCCAGCAGTTTGCGACAGGGAAATACCTACGAGCAGTACTTC. As protein: CASSLRQGNTYEQYF.

J is TRBJ2-2 and V is TRBV7-9; D remains unclear. Trimming left V 3 bases short and J 2 bases short, with 7 bases between. Germline lookup yields CDR1 SEHNR and CDR2 FQNEAQ (reference sequence). The CDR3 has 14 amino acids. DNA of the CDR3: TGTGCCAGCAGCTTCGGACCAAACACCGGGGAGCTGTTTTTT. This translates into CASSFGPNTGELFF.

This chain connects TRBV19 to TRBJ2-2; D gene unclear. This CDR3 is built from 14 residues. Trimming stripped 5 bases from V and 2 bases from J, with 9 bases between. Germline CDR1 and CDR2: LNHDA and SQIVND (reference sequence). This CDR3 is CASSPSPNTGELFF. The CDR3 DNA follows: TGTGCCAGTAGTCCTAGTCCTAACACCGGGGAGCTGTTTTTT.

This rearrangement joins TRBV11-3 to TRBJ2-7; D ambiguous. V dropped 4 bases and J dropped 5 bases, with 0 bases sitting between them. Germline V gene sequence: CDR1 SGHNT, CDR2 YENEEA. The CDR3 is 9 residues long. CDR3 nucleotide sequence: TGTGCCAGCAGCTACGAGCAGTACTTC. Encoded protein: CASSYEQYF.

A single count supports this clone. J is TRBJ2-5 and V is TRBV7-9, with 8 bases matching TRBD1. V was pared by 6 bases and J by 3 bases, with 6 bases of the junction left unmatched. The CDR3 has 14 residues. Germline values: CDR1 SEHNR, CDR2 FQNEAQ (reference sequence). The CDR3 DNA reads as TGTGCCAGCAGTCACGCAGGGGGCAAAGAGACCCAGTACTTC. It translates to CASSHAGGKETQYF. Complete variable domain (other parts from reference TRBV7-9 and TRBJ2-5): DTGVSQNPRHKITKRGQNVTFRCDPISEHNRLYWYRQTLGQGPEFLTYFQNEAQLEKSRLLSDRFSAERPKGSFSTLEIQRTEQGDSAMYLCASSHAGGKETQYFGPGTRLLVL.